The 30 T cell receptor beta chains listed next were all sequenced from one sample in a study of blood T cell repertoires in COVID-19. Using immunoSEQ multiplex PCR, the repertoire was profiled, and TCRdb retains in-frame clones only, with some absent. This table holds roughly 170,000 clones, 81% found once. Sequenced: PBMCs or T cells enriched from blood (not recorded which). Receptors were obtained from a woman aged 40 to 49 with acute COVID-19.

The CDR3 DNA is TGTGCCAGCAGTTACGAGGGATTGAACACTGAAGCTTTCTTT. Its translation: CASSYEGLNTEAFF. J is TRBJ1-1 and V is TRBV6-5, with D hard to call. In germline, CDR1 is MNHEY, CDR2 SVGAGI. With 2 bases removed from V and 0 bases from J, the gap between germline ends came to 7 bases. The CDR3 is made up of 14 amino acids.

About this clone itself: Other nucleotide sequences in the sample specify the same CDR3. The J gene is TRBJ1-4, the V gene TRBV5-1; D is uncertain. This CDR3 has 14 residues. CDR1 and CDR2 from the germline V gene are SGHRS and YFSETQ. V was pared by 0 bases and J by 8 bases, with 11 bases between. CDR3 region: CASSLDGVGEKLFF. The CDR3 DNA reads TGCGCCAGCAGCTTGGACGGGGTGGGGGAAAAACTGTTTTTT.

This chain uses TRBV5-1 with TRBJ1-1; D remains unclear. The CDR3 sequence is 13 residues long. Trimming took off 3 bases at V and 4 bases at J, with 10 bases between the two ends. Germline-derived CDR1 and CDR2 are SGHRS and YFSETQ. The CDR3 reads CASSSLGVTEAFF. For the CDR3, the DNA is TGCGCCAGCAGCTCCCTAGGTGTCACTGAAGCTTTCTTT. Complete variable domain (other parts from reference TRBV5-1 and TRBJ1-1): KAGVTQTPRYLIKTRGQQVTLSCSPISGHRSVSWYQQTPGQGLQFLFEYFSETQRNKGNFPGRFSGRQFSNSRSEMNVSTLELGDSALYLCASSSLGVTEAFFGQGTRLTVV.

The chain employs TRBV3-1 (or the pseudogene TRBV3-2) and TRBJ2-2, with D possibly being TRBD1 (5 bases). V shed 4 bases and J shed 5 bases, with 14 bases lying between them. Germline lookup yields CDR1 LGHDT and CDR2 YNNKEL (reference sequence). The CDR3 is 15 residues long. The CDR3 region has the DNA TGTGCCAGCAGCCTCTATAGGGGTGGAACCGGGGAGCTGTTTTTT. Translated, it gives CASSLYRGGTGELFF.

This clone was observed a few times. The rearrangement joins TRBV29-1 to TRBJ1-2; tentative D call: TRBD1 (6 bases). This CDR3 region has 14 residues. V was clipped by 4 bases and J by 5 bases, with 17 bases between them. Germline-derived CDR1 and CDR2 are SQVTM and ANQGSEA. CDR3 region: CSVGAGDGSYGYTF. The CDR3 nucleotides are TGCAGCGTTGGAGCAGGGGACGGATCATATGGCTACACCTTC.

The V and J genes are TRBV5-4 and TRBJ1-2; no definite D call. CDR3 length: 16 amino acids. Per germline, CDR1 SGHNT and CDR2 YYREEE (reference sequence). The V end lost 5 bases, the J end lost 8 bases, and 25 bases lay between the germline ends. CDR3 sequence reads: CASSLGLQVGEEGYTF. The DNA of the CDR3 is TGTGCCAGCAGTCTTGGACTACAAGTTGGGGAGGAGGGCTACACCTTC.

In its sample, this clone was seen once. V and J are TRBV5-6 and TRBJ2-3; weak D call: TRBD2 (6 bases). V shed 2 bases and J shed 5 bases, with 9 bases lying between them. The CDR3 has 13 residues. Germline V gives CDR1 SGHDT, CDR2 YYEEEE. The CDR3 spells CASSLIGRDTQYF. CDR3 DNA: TGTGCCAGCAGCTTAATCGGGAGAGATACGCAGTATTTT.

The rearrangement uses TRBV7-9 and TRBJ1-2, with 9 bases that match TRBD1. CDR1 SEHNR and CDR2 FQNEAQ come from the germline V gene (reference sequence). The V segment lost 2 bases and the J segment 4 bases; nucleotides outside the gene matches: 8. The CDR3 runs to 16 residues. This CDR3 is CASSLNVGGQGYGYTF. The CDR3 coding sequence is TGTGCCAGCAGCTTAAATGTGGGGGGACAGGGCTATGGCTACACCTTC.

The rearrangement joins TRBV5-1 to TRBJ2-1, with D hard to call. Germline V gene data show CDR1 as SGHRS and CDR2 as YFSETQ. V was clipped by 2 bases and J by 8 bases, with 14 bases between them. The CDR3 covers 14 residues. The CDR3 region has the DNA TGCGCCAGCAGCTTAAGTGGGCAGGCCCATGAGCAGTTCTTC. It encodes CASSLSGQAHEQFF.

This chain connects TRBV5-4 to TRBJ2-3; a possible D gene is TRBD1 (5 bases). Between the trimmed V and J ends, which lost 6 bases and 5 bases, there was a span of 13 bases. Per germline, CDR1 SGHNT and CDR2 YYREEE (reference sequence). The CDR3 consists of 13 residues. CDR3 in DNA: TGTGCCAGCAATGGGCAGGGCAGAGATACGCAGTATTTT. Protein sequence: CASNGQGRDTQYF.

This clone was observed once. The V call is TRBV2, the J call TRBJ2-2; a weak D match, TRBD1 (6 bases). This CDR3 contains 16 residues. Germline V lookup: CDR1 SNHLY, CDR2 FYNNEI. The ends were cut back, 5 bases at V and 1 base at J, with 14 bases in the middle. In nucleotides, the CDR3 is TGTGCCAGCAGTTACGGAGGACAGAGGAACACCGGGGAGCTGTTTTTT. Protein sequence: CASSYGGQRNTGELFF.

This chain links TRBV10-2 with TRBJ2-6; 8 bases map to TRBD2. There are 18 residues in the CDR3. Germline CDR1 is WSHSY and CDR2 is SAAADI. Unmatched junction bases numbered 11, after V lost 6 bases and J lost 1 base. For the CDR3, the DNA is TGCGCCAGCAGCCCTCGGGAGGGCCAAAGTTCTGGGGCCAACGTCCTGACTTTC. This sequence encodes CASSPREGQSSGANVLTF.

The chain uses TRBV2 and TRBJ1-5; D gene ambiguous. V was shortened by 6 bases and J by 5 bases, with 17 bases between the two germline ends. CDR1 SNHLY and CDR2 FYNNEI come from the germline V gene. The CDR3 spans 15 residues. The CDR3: CASRGVTGKDQPQHF. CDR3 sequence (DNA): TGTGCCAGCAGGGGAGTGACCGGGAAGGATCAGCCCCAGCATTTT.

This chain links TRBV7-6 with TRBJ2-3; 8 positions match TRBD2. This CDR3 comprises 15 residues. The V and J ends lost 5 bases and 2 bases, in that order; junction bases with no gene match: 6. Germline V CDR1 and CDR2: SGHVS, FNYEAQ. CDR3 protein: CASSPRLATTDTQYF. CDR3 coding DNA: TGTGCCAGCAGCCCAAGACTAGCGACCACAGATACGCAGTATTTT.

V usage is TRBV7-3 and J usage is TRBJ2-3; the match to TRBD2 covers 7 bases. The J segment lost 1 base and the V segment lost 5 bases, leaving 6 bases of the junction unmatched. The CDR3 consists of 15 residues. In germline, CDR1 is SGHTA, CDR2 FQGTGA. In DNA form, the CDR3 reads TGTGCCAGCAGCCCCTCCCTAGCGGGCACAGATACGCAGTATTTT. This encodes CASSPSLAGTDTQYF.

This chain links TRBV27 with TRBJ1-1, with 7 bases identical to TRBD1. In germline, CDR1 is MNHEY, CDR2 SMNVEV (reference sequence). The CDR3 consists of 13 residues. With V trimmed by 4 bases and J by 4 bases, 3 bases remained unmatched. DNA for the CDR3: TGTGCCAGCAGTTACAGGGGTAGCACTGAAGCTTTCTTT. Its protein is CASSYRGSTEAFF.

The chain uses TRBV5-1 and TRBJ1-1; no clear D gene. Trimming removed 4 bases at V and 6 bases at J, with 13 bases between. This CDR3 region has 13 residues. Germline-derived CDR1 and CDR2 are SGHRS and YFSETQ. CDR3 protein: CASSPSRVAEAFF. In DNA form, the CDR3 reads TGCGCCAGCAGCCCTAGCCGGGTCGCTGAAGCTTTCTTT.

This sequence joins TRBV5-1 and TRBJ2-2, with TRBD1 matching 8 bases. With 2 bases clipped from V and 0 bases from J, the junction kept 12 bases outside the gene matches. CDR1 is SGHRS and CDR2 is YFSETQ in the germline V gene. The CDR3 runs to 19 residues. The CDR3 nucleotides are TGCGCCAGCAGCTTCCGGCCAGGGGGCACTGGAGCGAACACCGGGGAGCTGTTTTTT. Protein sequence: CASSFRPGGTGANTGELFF.

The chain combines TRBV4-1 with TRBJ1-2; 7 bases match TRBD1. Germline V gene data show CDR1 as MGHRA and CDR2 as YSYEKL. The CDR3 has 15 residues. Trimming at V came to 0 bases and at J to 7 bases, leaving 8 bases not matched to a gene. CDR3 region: CASSQDSTGTFGYTF. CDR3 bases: TGCGCCAGCAGCCAAGATTCGACAGGGACTTTTGGCTACACCTTC.

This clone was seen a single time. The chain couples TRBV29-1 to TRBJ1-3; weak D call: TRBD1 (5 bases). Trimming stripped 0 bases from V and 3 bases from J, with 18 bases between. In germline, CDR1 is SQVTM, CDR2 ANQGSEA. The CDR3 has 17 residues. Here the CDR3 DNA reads TGCAGCGTTGAAGATCTGGGCAGGGCGGTGGATGGAAACACCATATATTTT. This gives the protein CSVEDLGRAVDGNTIYF.

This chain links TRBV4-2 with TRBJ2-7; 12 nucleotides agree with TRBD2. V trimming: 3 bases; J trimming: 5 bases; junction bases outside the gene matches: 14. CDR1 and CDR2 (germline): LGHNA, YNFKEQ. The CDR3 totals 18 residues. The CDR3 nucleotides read TGTGCCAGCAGCCAGCTGGCTAGCGGGAGGGCCGGGGGAGACGAGCAGTACTTC. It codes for CASSQLASGRAGGDEQYF.

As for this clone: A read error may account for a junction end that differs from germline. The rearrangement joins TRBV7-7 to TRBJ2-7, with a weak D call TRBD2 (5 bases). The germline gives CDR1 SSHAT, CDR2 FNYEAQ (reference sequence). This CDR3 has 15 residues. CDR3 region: CASSHREEQSYEQYF. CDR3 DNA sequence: TGTGCTAGCAGCCACCGGGAAGAACAGTCCTACGAGCAGTACTTC.

CDR3 in amino acids: CASSVTSGSGVGEQYV. CDR3 sequence (DNA): TGTGCCAGCAGTGTTACTAGCGGGAGTGGGGTAGGCGAGCAGTACGTC. This chain connects TRBV28 to TRBJ2-7, with 11 bases aligning to TRBD2. This CDR3 is 16 amino acids long. Trimming removed 5 bases from V and 6 bases from J; junction bases left unmatched: 12. Per germline, CDR1 MDHEN and CDR2 SYDVKM.

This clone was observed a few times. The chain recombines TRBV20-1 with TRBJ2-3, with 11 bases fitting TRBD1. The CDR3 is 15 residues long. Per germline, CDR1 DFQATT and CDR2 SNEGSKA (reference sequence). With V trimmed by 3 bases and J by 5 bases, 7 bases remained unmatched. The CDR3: CSASDPGTGGDTQYF. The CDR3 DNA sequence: TGCAGTGCTAGTGACCCCGGGACAGGGGGAGATACGCAGTATTTT.

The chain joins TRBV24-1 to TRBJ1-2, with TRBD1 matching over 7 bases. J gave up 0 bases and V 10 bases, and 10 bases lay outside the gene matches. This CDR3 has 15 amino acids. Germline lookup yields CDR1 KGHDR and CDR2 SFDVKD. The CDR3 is CATRSGTAANYGYTF. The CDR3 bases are TGTGCCACGAGATCCGGGACAGCCGCTAACTATGGCTACACCTTC.

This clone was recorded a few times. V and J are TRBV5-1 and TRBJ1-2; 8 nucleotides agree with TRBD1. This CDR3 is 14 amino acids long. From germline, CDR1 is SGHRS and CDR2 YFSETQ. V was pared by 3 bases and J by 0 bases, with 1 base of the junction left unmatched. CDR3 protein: CASSWDRPNYGYTF. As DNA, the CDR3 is TGCGCCAGCAGCTGGGACAGGCCTAACTATGGCTACACCTTC.

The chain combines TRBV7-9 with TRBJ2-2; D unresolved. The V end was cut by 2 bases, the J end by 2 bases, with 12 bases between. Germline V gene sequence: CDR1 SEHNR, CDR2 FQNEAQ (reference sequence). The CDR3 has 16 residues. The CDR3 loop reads CASSLFVPVNTGELFF. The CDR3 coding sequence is TGTGCCAGCAGCTTATTTGTGCCAGTTAACACCGGGGAGCTGTTTTTT.

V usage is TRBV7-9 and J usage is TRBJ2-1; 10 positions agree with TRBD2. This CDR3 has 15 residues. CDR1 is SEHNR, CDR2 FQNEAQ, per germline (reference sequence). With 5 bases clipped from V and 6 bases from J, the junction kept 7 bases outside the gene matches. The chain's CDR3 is CASSPTSGASNEQFF. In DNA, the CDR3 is TGTGCCAGCAGCCCTACTAGCGGGGCCTCCAATGAGCAGTTCTTC.

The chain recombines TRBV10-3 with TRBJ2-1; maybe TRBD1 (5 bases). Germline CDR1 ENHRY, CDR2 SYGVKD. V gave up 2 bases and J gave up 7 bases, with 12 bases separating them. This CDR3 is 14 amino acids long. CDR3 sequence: CAISERGSENEQFF. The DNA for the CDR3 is TGTGCCATCAGTGAGAGGGGCTCTGAAAATGAGCAGTTCTTC.

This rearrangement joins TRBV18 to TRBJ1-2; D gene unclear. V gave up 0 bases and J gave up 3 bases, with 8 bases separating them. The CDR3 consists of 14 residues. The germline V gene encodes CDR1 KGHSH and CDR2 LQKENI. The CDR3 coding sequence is TGTGCCAGCTCACCACCGGCGGCTTACTATGGCTACACCTTC. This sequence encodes CASSPPAAYYGYTF.